A selection of T cell receptor beta chains follows, all from one sample in a study of Graves' ophthalmopathy and Graves' hyperthyroidism. TCRdb ran MiXCR on the multiplex PCR reads and lists one entry per CDR3 protein. The sample consists of some 380,000 distinct CDR3 sequences, 15% to 17% of them appearing once. The sequenced material came from peripheral blood. Receptors originate from a woman in her late teens or twenties with stable Graves' hyperthyroidism. The CDR3 runs from the conserved cysteine through the conserved F or W. The D gene is left open where the match is weak. Clone size is stated in some rows and not others, as once, few, many or a class when expanded.

j_gene,abundance,d_gene,v_gene,CDR3aa,CDR3nt
TRBJ2-7,NA,NA,TRBV19,CASSIVGSEQYF,TGTGCCAGTAGTATTGTGGGGTCCGAGCAGTACTTC
TRBJ1-2,many,TRBD1,TRBV7-9,CASSGTGAFYGYTF,TGTGCCAGCAGCGGTACAGGGGCCTTCTATGGCTACACCTTC
TRBJ2-5,few,NA,TRBV6-2/TRBV6-3,CASRDPPGTQYF,TGTGCCAGCAGGGATCCGCCAGGGACCCAGTACTTC
TRBJ2-7,many,NA,TRBV11-2,CASSPLSAAQQYF,TGTGCCAGCAGCCCACTATCGGCCGCCCAGCAGTACTTC
TRBJ1-1,NA,NA,TRBV9,CASSASSTRGTEAFF,TGTGCCAGCAGCGCGTCCTCAACAAGAGGCACTGAAGCTTTCTTT
TRBJ1-1,NA,NA,TRBV7-2,CASSSTAYTEAFF,TGTGCCAGCAGCTCAACAGCATACACTGAAGCTTTCTTT
TRBJ2-5,NA,TRBD2,TRBV4-2,CASSQGLSHGTSGIQETQYF,TGTGCCAGCAGCCAAGGTTTGAGTCATGGGACTAGCGGGATCCAAGAGACCCAGTACTTC
TRBJ2-2,NA,NA,TRBV18,CASSPMRRSPGELFF,TGTGCCAGCTCACCAATGCGAAGAAGCCCCGGGGAGCTGTTTTTT
TRBJ2-5,NA,TRBD2,TRBV9,CASSLGGAVRGQETQYF,TGTGCCAGCAGCCTAGGAGGCGCGGTGCGGGGGCAAGAGACCCAGTACTTC
TRBJ2-7,many,TRBD1,TRBV12-3/TRBV12-4,CASRDSRAHEQYF,TGTGCCAGCCGGGACAGCCGAGCCCACGAGCAGTACTTC
TRBJ2-6,many,TRBD1,TRBV27,CASSTPGQVGVLTF,TGTGCCAGCAGTACTCCCGGACAGGTTGGAGTCCTGACTTTC
TRBJ2-2,many,NA,TRBV27,CASSLWFRGPRAGELFF,TGTGCCAGCAGTTTATGGTTCAGGGGACCCCGAGCCGGGGAGCTGTTTTTT
TRBJ2-7,many,TRBD1,TRBV29-1,CSVEGAQGMRQYF,TGCAGCGTTGAAGGGGCACAGGGGATGAGGCAGTACTTC